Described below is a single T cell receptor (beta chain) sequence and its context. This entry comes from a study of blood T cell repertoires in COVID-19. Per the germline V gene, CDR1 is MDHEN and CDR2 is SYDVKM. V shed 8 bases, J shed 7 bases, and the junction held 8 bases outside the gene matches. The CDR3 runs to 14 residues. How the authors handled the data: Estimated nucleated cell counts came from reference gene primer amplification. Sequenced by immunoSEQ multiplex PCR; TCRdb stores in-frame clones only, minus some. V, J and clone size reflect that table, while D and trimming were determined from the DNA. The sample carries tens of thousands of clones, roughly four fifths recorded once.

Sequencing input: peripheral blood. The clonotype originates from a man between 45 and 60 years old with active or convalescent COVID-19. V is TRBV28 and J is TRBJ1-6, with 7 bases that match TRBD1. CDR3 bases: TGTGCCAGCGGGGGACAGAACGCAAATTCACCCCTCCACTTT. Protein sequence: CASGGQNANSPLHF.